One and the same sample provided the 25 T cell receptor beta chains below, sequenced in a study of control samples from healthy donors and cancer patients. TCRdb keeps only in-frame clones here, not all; method: immunoSEQ multiplex PCR. The sample consists of some 79,000 clones, more than 75% of them appearing once. Specimen: blood. These receptors all come from a woman aged 45-65 years in good health.

The V call is TRBV5-4, the J call TRBJ1-1; D possibly corresponds to TRBD1 (6 bases). Trimming cost V 4 bases and J 1 base, with 8 bases left between them. Germline CDR1 is SGHNT and CDR2 is YYREEE (reference sequence). This CDR3 comprises 13 residues. In DNA, the CDR3 is TGTGCCAGCAGCCCGGGACAGAACACTGAAGCTTTCTTT. Its protein is CASSPGQNTEAFF.

The V gene is TRBV30, the J gene TRBJ1-4, with D hard to call. V gave up 0 bases and J gave up 10 bases, with 6 bases separating them. Germline loops: CDR1 GTSNPN, CDR2 SVGIG (reference sequence). This CDR3 has 11 amino acids. The CDR3 loop is CAWSVYGKLFF. The CDR3 DNA follows: TGTGCCTGGAGTGTTTATGGAAAACTGTTTTTT.

The V call is TRBV7-9, the J call TRBJ2-7; either TRBD1 or TRBD2 may fit D (5 bases each). Germline CDR1 and CDR2: SEHNR and FQNEAQ (reference sequence). This CDR3 is 14 amino acids long. The V end was cut by 1 base, the J end by 6 bases, with 13 bases between. CDR3 residues: CASSLGPTGPEQYF. The CDR3 DNA reads as TGTGCCAGCAGCTTAGGCCCCACGGGACCCGAGCAGTACTTC.

The chain carries TRBV4-1 and TRBJ2-5; a possible D gene is TRBD1 (5 bases). The germline V gene encodes CDR1 MGHRA and CDR2 YSYEKL. The V gene lost 4 bases and the J gene lost 5 bases, with 11 bases spanning the gap. This CDR3 is built from 13 residues. The CDR3 spells CASSRGAAETQYF. The CDR3 coding sequence is TGCGCCAGCAGCCGTGGGGCGGCGGAGACCCAGTACTTC.

A note on this clone: The sample has other DNA sequences that encode this CDR3 too. The V and J genes are TRBV5-4 and TRBJ1-1; D not resolved. CDR3 length: 15 residues. Per the germline V gene, CDR1 is SGHNT and CDR2 is YYREEE (reference sequence). V was pared by 2 bases and J by 5 bases, with 16 bases between. CDR3 loop: CASSFPTGGGTEAFF. In nucleotides, the CDR3 is TGTGCCAGCAGCTTTCCGACCGGTGGAGGGACTGAAGCTTTCTTT.

This chain uses TRBV7-9 with TRBJ1-2; possibly TRBD1 for D (5 bases). This CDR3 is 14 amino acids long. Germline CDR1 is SEHNR and CDR2 is FQNEAQ (reference sequence). Trimming removed 1 base at V and 5 bases at J, with 11 bases between. CDR3 sequence (DNA): TGTGCCAGCAGCTTAGGGGGCTTAGGGTATGGCTACACCTTC. The encoded protein is CASSLGGLGYGYTF. Full variable domain (missing parts from reference TRBV7-9 and TRBJ1-2): DTGVSQNPRHKITKRGQNVTFRCDPISEHNRLYWYRQTLGQGPEFLTYFQNEAQLEKSRLLSDRFSAERPKGSFSTLEIQRTEQGDSAMYLCASSLGGLGYGYTFGSGTRLTVV.

The V call is TRBV30, the J call TRBJ1-5; tentative D call: TRBD1 (6 bases). Germline V lookup: CDR1 GTSNPN, CDR2 SVGIG (reference sequence). This CDR3 has 13 residues. V shed 3 bases and J shed 7 bases, with 13 bases lying between them. CDR3 region: CAWSLDSAQPQHF. The CDR3 DNA reads TGTGCCTGGAGCCTGGACAGCGCACAGCCCCAGCATTTT. The full variable domain, its missing parts supplied by reference TRBV30 and TRBJ1-5, is SQTIHQWPATLVQPVGSPLSLECTVEGTSNPNLYWYRQAAGRGLQLLFYSVGIGQISSEVPQNLSASRPQDRQFILSSKKLLLSDSGFYLCAWSLDSAQPQHFGDGTRLSIL.

V and J are TRBV5-1 and TRBJ2-1; 9 bases align to TRBD2. CDR3 length: 18 residues. V was clipped by 4 bases and J by 3 bases; unmatched bases: 14. The germline CDR1 and CDR2 sequences are SGHRS and YFSETQ. In DNA, the CDR3 is TGCGCCAGCAGCCGAGCGGGGGGATCCCAGGGATTCTACAATGAGCAGTTCTTC. Protein: CASSRAGGSQGFYNEQFF.

The chain uses TRBV11-3 and TRBJ2-2; D perhaps matches TRBD2 (5 bases). CDR3 length: 13 residues. Trimming cost V 5 bases and J 8 bases, with 12 bases left between them. Germline loops: CDR1 SGHNT, CDR2 YENEEA. The CDR3 loop reads CASSLRDPGELFF. The CDR3 DNA reads as TGTGCCAGCAGCCTACGGGATCCAGGGGAGCTGTTTTTT.

The chain carries TRBV15 and TRBJ2-3; maybe TRBD1 (5 bases). Germline loops: CDR1 LNHNV, CDR2 YYDKDF (reference sequence). Trimming stripped 0 bases from V and 1 base from J, with 20 bases between. The CDR3 has 19 residues. CDR3 amino acids: CATSRDPLPGISGTDTQYF. The CDR3 DNA reads as TGTGCCACCAGCAGAGACCCACTACCAGGGATTTCAGGCACAGATACGCAGTATTTT.

The chain employs TRBV18 and TRBJ2-4; D is unclear. V was clipped by 4 bases and J by 1 base, with 11 bases between them. Germline V gives CDR1 KGHSH, CDR2 LQKENI. The CDR3 consists of 15 residues. The DNA for the CDR3 is TGTGCCAGCTCACACACGGGCTTGGCCAAAAACATTCAGTACTTC. Amino acids: CASSHTGLAKNIQYF.

This clone is a singleton in its sample. This rearrangement joins TRBV15 to TRBJ1-2; unclear D gene. The CDR3 contains 17 residues. In germline, CDR1 is LNHNV, CDR2 YYDKDF (reference sequence). V dropped 0 bases and J dropped 4 bases, with 18 bases sitting between them. The CDR3 region is CATSRDGMSYTIYGYTF. For the CDR3, the DNA is TGTGCCACCAGCAGAGACGGGATGAGCTACACGATCTATGGCTACACCTTC.

CDR3 DNA sequence: TGTGCCAGCAGCGAACTAGCGGGAGGGCCATCGGATACGCAGTATTTT. Protein product: CASSELAGGPSDTQYF. V is TRBV3-1 (or the pseudogene TRBV3-2) and J is TRBJ2-3, with TRBD2 identical over 13 bases. This CDR3 region has 16 residues. The trim removed 5 bases at V and 6 bases at J, leaving 8 bases unmatched. The germline V gene encodes CDR1 LGHDT and CDR2 YNNKEL (reference sequence).

The J gene is TRBJ1-1, the V gene TRBV7-3; D remains ambiguous. Germline values: CDR1 SGHTA, CDR2 FQGTGA. Between the trimmed V and J ends, which lost 5 bases and 4 bases, there was a span of 14 bases. The CDR3 runs to 14 residues. The CDR3 DNA is TGTGCCAGCAGCCCGGGCCCCGACTTCACTGAAGCTTTCTTT. Translating it yields CASSPGPDFTEAFF.

V usage is TRBV7-8 and J usage is TRBJ2-7; 7 bases map to TRBD2. The CDR3 has 13 residues. Germline loops: CDR1 SGHVS, CDR2 FQNEAQ. J gave up 5 bases and V 4 bases, and 5 bases lay outside the gene matches. The CDR3 is CASSWEGGHEQYF. CDR3 DNA: TGTGCCAGCAGCTGGGAGGGAGGTCACGAGCAGTACTTC.

This clone was picked up a small number of times. This rearrangement joins TRBV27 to TRBJ2-1; no firm D call. Trimming pared 4 bases from V and 8 bases from J, leaving 0 bases between. The CDR3 runs to 9 residues. Germline V gives CDR1 MNHEY, CDR2 SMNVEV (reference sequence). The CDR3 protein is CASSYEQFF. Here the CDR3 DNA reads TGTGCCAGCAGTTATGAGCAGTTCTTC.

This clone was detected once. Within the sample, other DNA sequences also encode this same CDR3. This chain uses TRBV6-5 with TRBJ1-1; D might be TRBD1 (5 bases). CDR1 is MNHEY, CDR2 SVGAGI, per germline. V lost 0 bases, J lost 5 bases, and 7 bases lay in between. The CDR3 runs 13 residues. CDR3 DNA sequence: TGTGCCAGCAGTTACTCCAGGGAGACTGAAGCTTTCTTT. Encoded protein: CASSYSRETEAFF.

For the CDR3, the DNA is TGCGCCAGCAGCCAGGCCGGGACTGGGCTTAACACCATATATTTT. Translating it yields CASSQAGTGLNTIYF. The V call is TRBV4-1, the J call TRBJ1-3, with D perhaps TRBD1 (5 bases). The CDR3 covers 15 residues. The germline V gene has CDR1 MGHRA and CDR2 YSYEKL. Trimming took off 3 bases at V and 7 bases at J, with 16 bases between the two ends.

This clone came up once. The chain is built from TRBV18 and TRBJ2-7; 7 bases align to TRBD2. The CDR3 loop spans 14 amino acids. J was trimmed by 0 bases and V by 3 bases; bases with no gene match: 2. CDR1 is KGHSH and CDR2 is LQKENI in the germline V gene. CDR3 protein: CASSPREISYEQYF. The CDR3 nucleotides read TGTGCCAGCTCACCGCGGGAGATCTCCTACGAGCAGTACTTC.

CDR3 nucleotides: TGTGCCAGCAGCTCAGGGGAATCACCCCTCCACTTT. Encoded protein: CASSSGESPLHF. The chain uses TRBV12-3 or TRBV12-4 and TRBJ1-6, with D perhaps matching TRBD1 (6 bases). The ends were cut back, 6 bases at V and 10 bases at J, with 10 bases in the middle. This CDR3 comprises 12 residues.

V usage is TRBV24-1 and J usage is TRBJ2-5, with 7 bases lining up with TRBD2. Germline V lookup: CDR1 KGHDR, CDR2 SFDVKD. CDR3 length equals 14 residues. J gave up 1 base and V 5 bases, and 3 bases lay outside the gene matches. CDR3: CATSVGRGQETQYF. The CDR3 nucleotides are TGTGCCACCAGTGTTGGGAGGGGCCAAGAGACCCAGTACTTC.

V and J are TRBV6-1 and TRBJ1-5; D might be TRBD1 (6 bases). The V gene lost 2 bases and the J gene lost 11 bases, with 19 bases spanning the gap. Per the germline V gene, CDR1 is MNHNS and CDR2 is SASEGT. The CDR3 contains 15 residues. As DNA, the CDR3 is TGTGCCAGCAGTGAATTGGGCAGGGCGGGGGGCACCCAGCATTTT. Residues: CASSELGRAGGTQHF.

The gene calls are TRBV27 and TRBJ2-5; 7 nucleotides match TRBD2. The CDR3 covers 16 residues. Germline values: CDR1 MNHEY, CDR2 SMNVEV (reference sequence). The J segment lost 5 bases and the V segment lost 2 bases, leaving 11 bases of the junction unmatched. In nucleotides, the CDR3 is TGTGCCAGCAGTTTAAACGGGGGGTCATTAATCGAGACCCAGTACTTC. Translating gives CASSLNGGSLIETQYF.

The J gene is TRBJ2-7, the V gene TRBV4-2; no clear D. V was cut by 4 bases and J by 2 bases, with 12 bases left in between. There are 14 residues in the CDR3. Germline V CDR1 and CDR2: LGHNA, YNFKEQ. CDR3 amino acids: CASSPLPVAYEQYF. The CDR3 DNA reads as TGTGCCAGCAGCCCCCTCCCCGTCGCCTACGAGCAGTACTTC.

The CDR3: CASSFLYEQYF. CDR3 nucleotides: TGTGCCAGCAGCTTCCTCTACGAGCAGTACTTC. The rearrangement links TRBV6-4 to TRBJ2-7; no firm D call. Germline CDR1 MRHNA, CDR2 SNTAGT. The CDR3 runs to 11 residues. Trimming shortened V by 6 bases and J by 3 bases, and 6 bases separated the two germline ends.